This TCR beta chain appears in the sequencing data of a study of regulatory T cells in long-lasting Graves disease. Overall study: The term persistent Graves' disease signified upward of 5 years on antithyroid drugs with positive TSH receptor antibodies.

This clonotype was recorded many times. Its matching antigen is unknown. Sequencing libraries for TCR beta were prepared with iRepertoire HTBI primers and Arm-PCR of CDR3 regions. One entry per CDR3 protein results from TCRdb running MiXCR on the multiplex PCR reads. The repertoire consists of 300,000 to 500,000 distinct CDR3 sequences, with less than 25% occurring once and the leading ten covering roughly 20%. This sample's time point: persistent/refractory GD, antithyroid drugs over 5 years with positive TRAb. There was RNA extracted from PBMCs, and the TCR library was made from it. General study points: Persistent disease preferred TRBV28, TRBJ1-2 and TRBJ2-5. Shared public clonotypes totalled 2,741 in persistent patients, compared with some 920 in new patients.

This CDR3 contains 14 residues. Per germline, CDR1 LGHDT and CDR2 YNNKEL (reference sequence). Trimming left V 1 base short and J 1 base short, with 7 bases between. This sample comprised peripheral blood mononuclear cells (PBMCs), obtained when the disease was refractory, from a patient treated with antithyroid drugs. This clonotype was obtained from a female donor with Graves disease. The rearrangement links TRBV3-1 to TRBJ1-1, with D possibly being TRBD1 (5 bases). The DNA of the CDR3 is TGTGCCAGCAGCCAAGTCGGACAGAACACTGAAGCTTTCTTT. This sequence encodes CASSQVGQNTEAFF.